The 8 T cell receptor beta chains below all came from one sample that was sequenced in a study of blood T cells in healthy people across ages (dated by TCRdb to about 2015). Receptors were amplified or captured by 5' RACE. Sequencing instrument: Illumina HiSeq 2500. The second PCR ran for roughly 6 to 11 cycles and used a J-beta primer mix along with a sample-barcoded 5' primer. Using fastp trimming at Q25 and MiXCR clonotype assembly, TCRdb reanalyzed the public sequencing data and kept in-frame beta chains. Here each entry gathers all rows of one CDR3 protein and keeps the most common genes and DNA. The sample includes 700,000 or so distinct CDR3 sequences, with 22% observed a single time. The ten largest clonotypes hold less than 25% of the sample. Sequencing was performed on blood. These receptors came from a man aged 70-80 years in good health.

This clonotype has just a few counts. The junction departs from germline at one end; a sequencing error may be responsible. The chain links TRBV5-5 to TRBJ2-3; D call uncertain. The CDR3 spans 12 residues. Per the germline V gene, CDR1 is SGHKS and CDR2 is YYEKEE (reference sequence). The CDR3 reads CTSSLAEDTQYF. The CDR3 DNA reads TGTACCAGCAGCTTGGCGGAGGATACGCAGTATTTT.

This clonotype was counted a few times. The chain employs TRBV3-1 and TRBJ1-6, with TRBD1 matching over 9 bases. This CDR3 has 17 amino acids. Germline lookup yields CDR1 LGHDT and CDR2 YNNKEL (reference sequence). The trim removed 2 bases at V and 2 bases at J, leaving 4 bases unmatched. This chain's CDR3 is CASSQTQGATYNSPLHF. The CDR3 coding sequence is TGTGCCAGCAGCCAAACACAGGGGGCGACCTATAATTCACCCCTCCACTTT.

This rearrangement joins TRBV12-5 to TRBJ2-3; 9 nucleotides agree with TRBD2. The CDR3 is 17 residues long. J lost 3 bases, V lost 0 bases, and 7 bases had no gene match. Germline V gene lookup returns CDR1 LGHNT and CDR2 FRNRAP. CDR3 region: CASGLVHSGRPTDTQYF. The DNA for the CDR3 is TGTGCTAGTGGTTTGGTACATAGCGGGAGACCAACAGATACGCAGTATTTT.

The chain links TRBV6-5 to TRBJ1-2; a possible D gene is TRBD1 (5 bases). The CDR3 sequence is 16 residues long. The V gene's germline CDR1 is MNHEY and CDR2 SVGAGI. Trimming removed 1 base at V and 4 bases at J, with 16 bases between. CDR3 in DNA: TGTGCCAGCAGTTACTGGGGCCCACCTCAGGCCTATGGCTACACCTTC. Protein product: CASSYWGPPQAYGYTF.

This clonotype came up a few times. The chain recombines TRBV20-1 with TRBJ2-6, with D perhaps matching TRBD1 (5 bases). There are 15 residues in the CDR3. Germline assignment: CDR1 DFQATT and CDR2 SNEGSKA (reference sequence). The V and J ends lost 1 base and 1 base respectively, with 8 bases between them. The CDR3: CSARAGASGANVLTF. The CDR3 region has the DNA TGCAGTGCTAGAGCTGGGGCTTCTGGGGCCAACGTCCTGACTTTC.

This clonotype is a singleton in its sample. J is TRBJ1-6 and V is TRBV2, with 8 positions matching TRBD1. Germline values: CDR1 SNHLY, CDR2 FYNNEI. The V gene end was trimmed by 3 bases and the J gene end by 10 bases; junction bases not matched to a gene: 5. CDR3 length equals 14 residues. This CDR3 reads CASSERGQASPLHF. Written as DNA, the CDR3 is TGTGCCAGCAGTGAGAGGGGACAGGCATCACCCCTCCACTTT.

This clonotype has at least ten counts. V gene TRBV11-3 combines with J gene TRBJ1-2, with 7 bases that match TRBD1. Germline CDR1 and CDR2: SGHNT and YENEEA. V lost 0 bases and J lost 4; bases outside the gene matches: 8. The CDR3 is 16 residues long. CDR3 loop: CASSLEGRTGIYGYTF. The CDR3 DNA is TGTGCCAGCAGCTTAGAAGGCAGGACAGGAATCTATGGCTACACCTTC. The full variable domain, completed using reference TRBV11-3 and TRBJ1-2, is EAGVVQSPRYKIIEKKQPVAFWCNPISGHNTLYWYLQNLGQGPELLIRYENEEAVDDSQLPKDRFSAERLKGVDSTLKIQPAELGDSAVYLCASSLEGRTGIYGYTFGSGTRLTVV.

Points on this clonotype: Compared with germline, one end of the junction differs, possibly owing to a read error. This chain links TRBV28 with TRBJ2-7; TRBD2 might be the D (6 bases). The CDR3 runs 13 residues. CDR1 MDHEN and CDR2 SYDVKM come from the germline V gene. As DNA, the CDR3 is TGTGCCAGTGGGACTTTTTCGGACTACGGGCAGTACTTC. Translated: CASGTFSDYGQYF.